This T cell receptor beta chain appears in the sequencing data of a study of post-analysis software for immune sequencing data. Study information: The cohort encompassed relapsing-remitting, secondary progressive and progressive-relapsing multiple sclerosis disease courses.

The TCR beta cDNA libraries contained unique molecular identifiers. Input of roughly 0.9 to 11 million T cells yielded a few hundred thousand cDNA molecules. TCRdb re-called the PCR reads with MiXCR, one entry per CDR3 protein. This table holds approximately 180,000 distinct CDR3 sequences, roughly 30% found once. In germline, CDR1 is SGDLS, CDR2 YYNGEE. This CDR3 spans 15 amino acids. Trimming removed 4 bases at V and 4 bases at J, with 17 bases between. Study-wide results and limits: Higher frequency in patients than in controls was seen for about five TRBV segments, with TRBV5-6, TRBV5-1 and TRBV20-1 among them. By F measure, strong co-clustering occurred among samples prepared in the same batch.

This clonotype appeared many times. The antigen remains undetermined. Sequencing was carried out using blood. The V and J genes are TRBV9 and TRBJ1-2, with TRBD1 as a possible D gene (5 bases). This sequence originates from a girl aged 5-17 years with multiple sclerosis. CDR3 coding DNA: TGTGCCAGCAGCTCATCACGCGGGGGTCCCTATGGCTACACCTTC. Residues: CASSSSRGGPYGYTF.